This T cell receptor (beta chain) was identified during a study of beta chain features in type 1 diabetes. All of the isolated RNA was reverse transcribed, so expressed TCRB transcripts were sequenced. Measured with immunoSEQ multiplex PCR; TCRdb has only the in-frame clones, and not every one. The sample carries 220,000 or so clones, 55% to 70% recorded once. The sequencing input was naive CD4+ T cells from blood. The clonotype comes from a young man in good health.

The DNA for the CDR3 is TGTGCCAGCAGCCGTTGGACAGGGGTTCATAATTCACCCCTCCACTTT. Residues: CASSRWTGVHNSPLHF. The V and J genes are TRBV11-2 and TRBJ1-6, with 9 bases identical to TRBD1. Losses at the gene ends were 5 bases for V and 5 bases for J; bases not matched to a gene: 7. CDR1 and CDR2 from the germline V gene are SGHAT and FQNNGV. The CDR3 runs to 16 residues.